Following are 9 T cell receptor beta chains from one sample sequenced in a study of cytomegalovirus exposure and HLA in healthy donors (dated by TCRdb to about 2017). The method behind the library was the immunoSEQ multiplex PCR assay. A mixture of 60 forward primers for TCR Vbeta segments and 13 reverse primers for TCR Jbeta segments was used in the multiplex PCR. The clones in this table, taken by TCRdb from immuneACCESS, are in-frame only. Not every clone is retained; where verified, under half of the shortfall comes from an unresolved V gene, and the cause of the rest is unknown. Recorded for this sample are approximately 150,000 clones; roughly four fifths of them occurred a single time. The ten largest clones add up to around a tenth of the sample. The sample consisted of PBMCs. The source is a man aged 50-60 years in good health and CMV-seropositive.

The rearrangement links TRBV7-9 to TRBJ1-2; 7 bases agree with TRBD1. V was pared by 5 bases and J by 5 bases, with 11 bases of the junction left unmatched. Per the germline V gene, CDR1 is SEHNR and CDR2 is FQNEAQ (reference sequence). The CDR3 has 15 amino acids. The CDR3: CASSTTGTVSYGYTF. The DNA for the CDR3 is TGTGCCAGCAGCACTACCGGGACAGTCAGTTATGGCTACACCTTC.

This clone was seen just once. This sequence joins TRBV7-9 and TRBJ1-1, with D uncertain. The length of the CDR3 is 14 residues. From germline, CDR1 is SEHNR and CDR2 FQNEAQ (reference sequence). V lost 5 bases and J 4 bases, leaving 14 bases between the germline ends. CDR3 sequence: CASSHPTPGTEAFF. CDR3 DNA sequence: TGTGCCAGCAGCCATCCTACACCGGGCACTGAAGCTTTCTTT.

The rearrangement links TRBV4-1 to TRBJ2-3; no firm D call. V lost 3 bases to trimming and J lost 2 bases, with 12 bases between them. Germline V gives CDR1 MGHRA, CDR2 YSYEKL. The CDR3 loop spans 15 amino acids. The CDR3 loop reads CASSHDSLVTDTQYF. In DNA, the CDR3 is TGCGCCAGCAGCCACGACTCCCTTGTCACAGATACGCAGTATTTT.

The gene calls are TRBV13 and TRBJ1-1; D possibly corresponds to TRBD1 (5 bases). Germline V gene data show CDR1 as PRHDT and CDR2 as FYEKMQ (reference sequence). CDR3 length equals 15 residues. V was clipped by 5 bases and J by 3 bases, with 16 bases between them. CDR3 in amino acids: CASSRDRDWDTEAFF. The CDR3 DNA follows: TGTGCCAGCAGCCGGGACCGGGACTGGGACACTGAAGCTTTCTTT.

This clone appeared a single time. The chain couples TRBV6-5 to TRBJ1-2; perhaps TRBD1 as D (6 bases). Germline V gene lookup returns CDR1 MNHEY and CDR2 SVGAGI. The V and J ends lost 6 bases and 7 bases respectively, with 18 bases between them. CDR3 size: 14 residues. CDR3 loop: CASSPVGDTVGYTF. The CDR3 region has the DNA TGTGCCAGCAGCCCCGTGGGGGACACCGTTGGCTACACCTTC.

V and J are TRBV11-2 and TRBJ2-1; 8 positions agree with TRBD2. CDR1 and CDR2 from the germline V gene are SGHAT and FQNNGV. This CDR3 has 14 amino acids. The V gene end was trimmed by 4 bases and the J gene end by 3 bases; junction bases not matched to a gene: 2. CDR3: CASSSSGFYNEQFF. The CDR3 coding sequence is TGTGCCAGCAGCTCTAGCGGGTTCTACAATGAGCAGTTCTTC.

In its sample, this clone was seen a few times. The V and J genes are TRBV19 and TRBJ1-6; D is uncertain. V shed 5 bases and J shed 10 bases, with 9 bases lying between them. This CDR3 is built from 12 residues. Germline lookup yields CDR1 LNHDA and CDR2 SQIVND (reference sequence). The CDR3 is CASSLLFSPLHF. In DNA form, the CDR3 reads TGTGCCAGTAGTTTATTATTCTCACCCCTCCACTTT.

The chain uses TRBV7-2 and TRBJ2-7; possible D gene TRBD2, 5 bases. The ends were cut back, 5 bases at V and 2 bases at J, with 16 bases in the middle. Germline V gene lookup returns CDR1 SGHTA and CDR2 FQGNSA. There are 15 residues in the CDR3. Here the CDR3 DNA reads TGTGCCAGCAGCCCGATGCGGGCACTCACCTACGAGCAGTACTTC. Translation: CASSPMRALTYEQYF.

This chain links TRBV7-3 with TRBJ2-1, with 7 bases matching TRBD1. This CDR3 comprises 12 residues. CDR1 is SGHTA, CDR2 FQGTGA, per germline. With V trimmed by 5 bases and J by 7 bases, 2 bases remained unmatched. The CDR3 here is CASSLTGNEQFF. The CDR3 DNA follows: TGTGCCAGCAGCCTGACAGGGAATGAGCAGTTCTTC. Based on the CDR3 plus reference TRBV7-3 and TRBJ2-1, the full variable domain is GAGVSQTPSNKVTEKGKYVELRCDPISGHTALYWYRQSLGQGPEFLIYFQGTGAADDSGLPNDRFFAVRPEGSVSTLKIQRTERGDSAVYLCASSLTGNEQFFGPGTRLTVL.